This is a list of T cell receptor beta chains from one sample in a study of blood T cell repertoires in COVID-19. Sequenced by immunoSEQ multiplex PCR; TCRdb stores in-frame clones only, minus some. This table holds 300,000 to 400,000 clones, 87% found once. The specimen was peripheral blood. These receptors came from a man under 40 with COVID-19, enrolled during active disease. Each CDR3 is given with its conserved first and last residue. D genes are given only for firm matches. A clone size is listed for some rows: how often the clone was seen (once, few, many), or a class if it is expanded.

v_gene,j_gene,d_gene,abundance,CDR3nt,CDR3aa
TRBV18,TRBJ2-7,TRBD2,NA,TGTGCCAGCTCACCAGGGACTAGAAACTACGAGCAGTACTTC,CASSPGTRNYEQYF
TRBV3-1/TRBV3-2,TRBJ2-3,TRBD1,once,TGTGCCAGCAGCCAAGATGACAGGGGATCCGATACGCAGTATTTT,CASSQDDRGSDTQYF
TRBV6-5,TRBJ1-1,NA,NA,TGTGCCAGCAGTTACACCACAGGGTTTGCTGAAGCTTTCTTT,CASSYTTGFAEAFF
TRBV29-1,TRBJ2-7,TRBD2,NA,TGCAGCGGGACTAGCGGCTACGAGCAGTACTTC,CSGTSGYEQYF
TRBV5-6,TRBJ2-7,NA,NA,TGTGCCAGCAGGCAAGTCGTCGGCGAGCAGTACTTC,CASRQVVGEQYF
TRBV5-8,TRBJ2-3,NA,NA,TGTGCCAGCAGCTTGGGCAGGGGAGCCGGCACAGATACGCAGTATTTT,CASSLGRGAGTDTQYF
TRBV11-2,TRBJ2-1,TRBD2,NA,TGTGCCAGCAGATATAGCGGGAGCACCTACAATGAGCAGTTCTTC,CASRYSGSTYNEQFF
TRBV27,TRBJ2-3,TRBD2,NA,TGTGCCAGCAGTTTAATTTGGCGGGAGGGAGGGACAGATACGCAGTATTTT,CASSLIWREGGTDTQYF
TRBV5-4,TRBJ2-1,TRBD1,NA,TGTGCCAGCAGCTTGGGGGGGACAGGGAAGGCCTACAATGAGCAGTTCTTC,CASSLGGTGKAYNEQFF
TRBV18,TRBJ1-5,NA,NA,TGTGCCAGCTCACCAACGACAGTACCCAATCAGCCCCAGCATTTT,CASSPTTVPNQPQHF
TRBV5-1,TRBJ2-7,TRBD2,NA,TGCGCCAGCAGCTTGACTAGCGGGGGTGTATCCTACGAGCAGTACTTC,CASSLTSGGVSYEQYF
TRBV7-2,TRBJ2-2,NA,NA,TGTGCCAGCAGCTTAGTTAGCACCGGGGAGCTGTTTTTT,CASSLVSTGELFF
TRBV19,TRBJ2-3,TRBD2,NA,TGTGCCAGTAGTCCCCCCCCGTCTAGCGGGAGGACAGATACGCAGTATTTT,CASSPPPSSGRTDTQYF
TRBV7-8,TRBJ1-2,NA,once,TGTGCCAGCAGCTTAGAGTTCGGGGGGAAGCCTAACTATGGCTACACCTTC,CASSLEFGGKPNYGYTF
TRBV21-1,TRBJ2-1,NA,NA,TGTGCCACCTTAACCCCAGGGAGGTCGGCATACAATGAGCAGTTCTTC,CATLTPGRSAYNEQFF
TRBV3-1/TRBV3-2,TRBJ2-7,TRBD1,NA,TGTGCCAGCAGCCAAAACAGGGGGAGCACCTACGAGCAGTACTTC,CASSQNRGSTYEQYF
TRBV28,TRBJ1-6,NA,NA,TGTGCCAGCAGTTCCTCGGGGGGGCAGGCTTTCTCCTATAATTCACCCCTCCACTTT,CASSSSGGQAFSYNSPLHF
TRBV7-2,TRBJ2-1,NA,NA,TGTGCCAGCAGCTCACCCGTGGGGCGATACAATGAGCAGTTCTTC,CASSSPVGRYNEQFF
TRBV6-6,TRBJ1-5,NA,NA,TGTGCCAGCAGAACGGACTATAATCAGCCCCAGCATTTT,CASRTDYNQPQHF
TRBV19,TRBJ1-6,TRBD1,NA,TGTGCCAGTAGTATAGATCGGGACAGCAATTCACCCCTCCACTTT,CASSIDRDSNSPLHF
TRBV30,TRBJ2-2,NA,NA,TGTGCCTGGTCCAGATCCGCGAACACCGGGGAGCTGTTTTTT,CAWSRSANTGELFF
TRBV7-9,TRBJ1-5,NA,NA,TGTGCCAGCAGCTTAGGAGAGGGCAATCAGCCCCAGCATTTT,CASSLGEGNQPQHF
TRBV20-1,TRBJ1-2,NA,NA,TGCAGTGCTAGCCCCTCCCGGGGCTACACCTTC,CSASPSRGYTF
TRBV4-3,TRBJ2-7,TRBD1,NA,TGCGCCAGCAGCCTGGGACAGGGGCTGACCTACGAGCAGTACTTC,CASSLGQGLTYEQYF
TRBV14,TRBJ1-3,NA,NA,TGTGCCAGCAGCCCGGGACACTTCTCTGGAAACACCATATATTTT,CASSPGHFSGNTIYF
TRBV7-2,TRBJ2-1,NA,NA,TGTGCCAGCAGCTACGGACAGCCATACAATGAGCAGTTCTTC,CASSYGQPYNEQFF
TRBV19,TRBJ1-2,NA,NA,TGTGCCAGTAGTTGGTCTACCCGGAACTATGGCTACACCTTC,CASSWSTRNYGYTF
TRBV2,TRBJ2-1,NA,few,TGTGCCAGCAGTGACGAGGCCTACAATGAGCAGTTCTTC,CASSDEAYNEQFF
TRBV6-6,TRBJ2-5,NA,NA,TGTGCCAGCAACACCCCACATATTCAAGAGACCCAGTACTTC,CASNTPHIQETQYF